Sequencing of this T cell receptor (beta chain) was carried out in a study of blood T cell repertoires in COVID-19. Losses at the gene ends were 6 bases for V and 3 bases for J; bases not matched to a gene: 6. The CDR3 is made up of 14 amino acids. Germline-derived CDR1 and CDR2 are SGHTA and FQGNSA. Per the study methods: Cell counts per sample came from amplifying reference gene primers. The protocol was immunoSEQ multiplex PCR, while the TCRdb copy is restricted to in-frame clones and leaves out a portion. That table supplies the V and J calls and clone size; D and trimming were determined from the DNA. The profile shows around 150,000 clones, approximately 82% of them singletons. This clone was seen only a few times.

The chain combines TRBV7-2 with TRBJ2-7; 9 bases match TRBD2. Sequencing used peripheral blood. This TCR was sampled from a woman of 80 years or more with acute or convalescent COVID-19. CDR3 region: CASRVAGVRYEQYF. The CDR3 bases are TGTGCCAGCAGGGTAGCGGGAGTTCGCTACGAGCAGTACTTC. The variable domain in full, completed from reference TRBV7-2 and TRBJ2-7, reads GAGVSQSPSNKVTEKGKDVELRCDPISGHTALYWYRQSLGQGLEFLIYFQGNSAPDKSGLPSDRFSAERTGGSVSTLTIQRTQQEDSAVYLCASRVAGVRYEQYFGPGTRLTVT.